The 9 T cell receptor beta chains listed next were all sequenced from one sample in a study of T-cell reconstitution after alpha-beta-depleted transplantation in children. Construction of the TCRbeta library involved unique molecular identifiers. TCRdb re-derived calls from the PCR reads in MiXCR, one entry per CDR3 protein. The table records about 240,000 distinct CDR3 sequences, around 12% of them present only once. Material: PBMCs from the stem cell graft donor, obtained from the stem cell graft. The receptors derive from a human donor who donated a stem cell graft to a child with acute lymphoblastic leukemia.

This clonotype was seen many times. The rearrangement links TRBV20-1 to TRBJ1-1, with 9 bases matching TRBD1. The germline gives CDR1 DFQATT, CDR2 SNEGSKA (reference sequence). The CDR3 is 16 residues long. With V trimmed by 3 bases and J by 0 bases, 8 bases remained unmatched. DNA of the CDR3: TGCAGTGCTAGGCCGGGACAGGGAGGCATGAACACTGAAGCTTTCTTT. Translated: CSARPGQGGMNTEAFF.

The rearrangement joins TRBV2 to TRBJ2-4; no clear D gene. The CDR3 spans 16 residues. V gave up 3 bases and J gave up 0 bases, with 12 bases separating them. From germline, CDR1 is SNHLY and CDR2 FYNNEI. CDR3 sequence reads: CASSDVRNLAKNIQYF. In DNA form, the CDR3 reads TGTGCCAGCAGTGATGTGCGGAATTTAGCCAAAAACATTCAGTACTTC.

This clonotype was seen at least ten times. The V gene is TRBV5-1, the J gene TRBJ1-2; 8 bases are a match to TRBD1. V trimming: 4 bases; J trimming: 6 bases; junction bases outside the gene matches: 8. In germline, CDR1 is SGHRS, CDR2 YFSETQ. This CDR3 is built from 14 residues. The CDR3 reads CASSTGQGSDGYTF. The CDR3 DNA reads TGCGCCAGCAGCACCGGACAGGGAAGCGATGGCTACACCTTC.

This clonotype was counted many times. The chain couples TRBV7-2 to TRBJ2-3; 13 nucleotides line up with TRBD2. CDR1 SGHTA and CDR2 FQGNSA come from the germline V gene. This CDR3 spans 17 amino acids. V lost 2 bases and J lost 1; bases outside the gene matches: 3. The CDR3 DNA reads TGTGCCAGCAGCTTAACCGGGACTAGCGGGGGCACAGATACGCAGTATTTT. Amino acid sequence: CASSLTGTSGGTDTQYF. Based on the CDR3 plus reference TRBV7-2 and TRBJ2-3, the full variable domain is GAGVSQSPSNKVTEKGKDVELRCDPISGHTALYWYRQSLGQGLEFLIYFQGNSAPDKSGLPSDRFSAERTGGSVSTLTIQRTQQEDSAVYLCASSLTGTSGGTDTQYFGPGTRLTVL.

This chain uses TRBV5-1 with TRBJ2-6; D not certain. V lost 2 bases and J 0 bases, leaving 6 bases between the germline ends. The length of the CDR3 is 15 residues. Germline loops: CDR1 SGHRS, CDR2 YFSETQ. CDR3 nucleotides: TGCGCCAGCAGCTTTCCAGCCTCTGGGGCCAACGTCCTGACTTTC. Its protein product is CASSFPASGANVLTF.

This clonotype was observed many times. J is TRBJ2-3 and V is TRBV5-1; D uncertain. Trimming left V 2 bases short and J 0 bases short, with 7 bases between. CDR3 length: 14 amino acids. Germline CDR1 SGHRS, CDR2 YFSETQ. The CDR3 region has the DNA TGCGCCAGCAGCTTAAAAGGGAGCACAGATACGCAGTATTTT. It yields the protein CASSLKGSTDTQYF.

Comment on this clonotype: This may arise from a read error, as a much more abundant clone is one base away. CDR3: CASSQEQRGPYEQYF. DNA of the CDR3: TGCGCCAGCAGCCAAGAACAGAGGGGGCCCTACGAGCAGTACTTC. The chain is built from TRBV4-3 and TRBJ2-7; 7 nucleotides align to TRBD1. This CDR3 is built from 15 residues. Germline V lookup: CDR1 LGHNA, CDR2 YSLEER. The V and J ends lost 0 bases and 2 bases, in that order; junction bases with no gene match: 4.

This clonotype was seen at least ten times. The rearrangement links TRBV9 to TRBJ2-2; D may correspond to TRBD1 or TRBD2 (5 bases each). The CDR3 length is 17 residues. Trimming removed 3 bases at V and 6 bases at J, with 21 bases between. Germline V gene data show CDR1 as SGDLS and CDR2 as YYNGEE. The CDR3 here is CASSAGGFRGVAGELFF. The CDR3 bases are TGTGCCAGCAGCGCAGGCGGGTTTCGGGGCGTCGCCGGGGAGCTGTTTTTT.

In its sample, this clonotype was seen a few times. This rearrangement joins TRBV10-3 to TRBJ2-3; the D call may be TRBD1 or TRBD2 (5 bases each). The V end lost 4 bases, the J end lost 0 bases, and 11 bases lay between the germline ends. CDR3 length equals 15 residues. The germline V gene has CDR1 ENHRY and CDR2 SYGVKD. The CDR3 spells CAISVEGPSTDTQYF. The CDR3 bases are TGTGCCATCAGTGTTGAGGGGCCTAGCACAGATACGCAGTATTTT.